Each of the 17 T cell receptor beta chains below was sequenced from the same sample in a study. TCRdb independently ran MiXCR on the 5' RACE reads; one entry per CDR3 protein. The sample lists about 42,000 distinct CDR3 sequences, approximately 30% occurring once. The specimen sequenced was tumor-infiltrating memory CD4+ T cells sorted from the breast tumor. Subset reported: memory CD4+ T cells, CD4+CD45RO+CD25-. The source is a female donor with breast cancer.

This chain joins TRBV5-6 and TRBJ1-2, with D maybe TRBD1 (5 bases). Germline V CDR1 and CDR2: SGHDT, YYEEEE. V gave up 4 bases and J gave up 3 bases, with 7 bases separating them. The CDR3 contains 12 residues. The CDR3 coding sequence is TGTGCCAGCAGCCCGGGGGACTATGGCTACACCTTC. Amino acids: CASSPGDYGYTF.

The chain has TRBV20-1 and TRBJ1-6, with D perhaps matching TRBD1 (6 bases). The CDR3 covers 14 residues. Per the germline V gene, CDR1 is DFQATT and CDR2 is SNEGSKA (reference sequence). The CDR3 reads CSTPGAGVFSPLHF. DNA for the CDR3: TGCAGCACCCCAGGGGCAGGGGTTTTCTCACCCCTCCACTTT.

The chain is built from TRBV29-1 and TRBJ2-7, with D possibly being TRBD2 (5 bases). Trimming took off 1 base at V and 2 bases at J, with 18 bases between the two ends. Germline V lookup: CDR1 SQVTM, CDR2 ANQGSEA. The CDR3 is 16 residues long. CDR3 DNA sequence: TGCAGCGTTGAAGCCTTGAAGCGGCCGAATACCTACGAGCAGTACTTC. Translated: CSVEALKRPNTYEQYF.

A few counts support this clonotype. J is TRBJ2-7 and V is TRBV27; D ambiguous. The germline CDR1 and CDR2 sequences are MNHEY and SMNVEV (reference sequence). The V end was cut by 3 bases, the J end by 5 bases, with 17 bases between. The CDR3 is 15 amino acids. The CDR3 DNA sequence: TGTGCCAGCAGTTTCGTGAGCCAGTCGGCGAACGAGCAGTACTTC. This gives the protein CASSFVSQSANEQYF.

The rearrangement uses TRBV20-1 and TRBJ2-7; D ambiguous. V was clipped by 3 bases and J by 2 bases, with 14 bases between them. From germline, CDR1 is DFQATT and CDR2 SNEGSKA (reference sequence). CDR3 length equals 14 residues. The DNA of the CDR3 is TGCAGTGCTAGGGCAAATGGGGTCGCCTACGAGCAGTACTTC. It encodes CSARANGVAYEQYF.

The chain recombines TRBV6-5 with TRBJ2-3, with TRBD1 matching 10 bases. After removal of 5 bases from V and 4 bases from J, the junction contained 6 bases not matched to a gene. This CDR3 has 15 residues. Germline-derived CDR1 and CDR2 are MNHEY and SVGAGI. CDR3 residues: CASSEGQGGPDTQYF. CDR3 nucleotide sequence: TGTGCCAGCAGTGAAGGACAGGGGGGCCCAGATACGCAGTATTTT.

This clonotype turned up a few times. V and J are TRBV12-3 or TRBV12-4 and TRBJ2-5; 8 nucleotides agree with TRBD1. V trimming: 5 bases; J trimming: 1 base; junction bases outside the gene matches: 6. The CDR3 runs to 15 residues. This CDR3 is CASSPGGMGQETQYF. CDR3 DNA sequence: TGTGCCAGCAGTCCAGGGGGCATGGGCCAAGAGACCCAGTACTTC.

As regards this clonotype: Without the conserved terminal phenylalanine or tryptophan, this CDR3 likely stems from a read error. J is TRBJ2-1 and V is TRBV5-1, with D perhaps matching TRBD1 (6 bases). This CDR3 comprises 15 residues. Germline CDR1 SGHRS, CDR2 YFSETQ. With 0 bases removed from V and 4 bases from J, the gap between germline ends came to 11 bases. The chain's CDR3 is CASSLAGGGYNEQFS. In nucleotides, the CDR3 is TGCGCCAGCAGCTTGGCTGGGGGCGGTTACAATGAGCAGTTCTCC.

This clonotype has a handful of counts. The rearrangement links TRBV20-1 to TRBJ2-3, with D maybe TRBD2 (5 bases). Trimming removed 1 base at V and 3 bases at J, with 8 bases between. The CDR3 consists of 13 residues. Germline lookup yields CDR1 DFQATT and CDR2 SNEGSKA (reference sequence). The CDR3 loop is CSARVPGTDTQYF. The CDR3 DNA is TGCAGTGCTAGAGTTCCGGGGACAGATACGCAGTATTTT.

The chain recombines TRBV20-1 with TRBJ2-5, with TRBD2 identical over 9 bases. Germline CDR1 and CDR2: DFQATT and SNEGSKA (reference sequence). Losses at the gene ends were 3 bases for V and 5 bases for J; bases not matched to a gene: 16. The CDR3 loop spans 17 amino acids. The CDR3 DNA reads as TGCAGTGCTAGGAAACTGATCCGCGGGAGGGCCAGGGAGACCCAGTACTTC. Its protein is CSARKLIRGRARETQYF.

The genes are TRBV4-1 and TRBJ2-1, with 7 nucleotides matching TRBD2. V lost 4 bases to trimming and J lost 10 bases; unmatched junction nucleotides: 10. The length of the CDR3 is 14 residues. The germline CDR1 and CDR2 sequences are MGHRA and YSYEKL. DNA of the CDR3: TGCGCCAGCAGCCGCCCCGGGACTAAGAAAGAGCAGTTCTTC. Translation: CASSRPGTKKEQFF.

This chain links TRBV6-5 with TRBJ1-1, with 8 bases matching TRBD1. Per the germline V gene, CDR1 is MNHEY and CDR2 is SVGAGI. The trim removed 3 bases at V and 3 bases at J, leaving 6 bases unmatched. This CDR3 has 15 residues. CDR3 residues: CASSYGQGAYTEAFF. Written as DNA, the CDR3 is TGTGCCAGCAGTTATGGACAGGGAGCTTACACTGAAGCTTTCTTT.

This clonotype was counted ten times or more. The V call is TRBV27, the J call TRBJ1-1; D might be TRBD1 (5 bases). The germline V gene encodes CDR1 MNHEY and CDR2 SMNVEV (reference sequence). The CDR3 runs 13 residues. V was shortened by 3 bases and J by 7 bases, with 12 bases between the two germline ends. The DNA of the CDR3 is TGTGCCAGCAGTTTTTCCAAGGGGAATGAAGCTTTCTTT. This encodes CASSFSKGNEAFF.

The V and J genes are TRBV5-1 and TRBJ2-5, with TRBD2 matching over 9 bases. This CDR3 comprises 18 residues. Unmatched junction bases numbered 12, after V lost 0 bases and J lost 3 bases. Per the germline V gene, CDR1 is SGHRS and CDR2 is YFSETQ. CDR3 in amino acids: CASSLARSSGSLEETQYF. CDR3 DNA sequence: TGCGCCAGCAGCTTGGCGAGGAGTAGCGGGAGTTTGGAAGAGACCCAGTACTTC.

A remark on this clonotype: One junction end disagrees with the germline gene, perhaps due to a read error. J is TRBJ1-1 and V is TRBV9; D gene unclear. The CDR3 consists of 13 residues. Germline CDR1 reads SGDLS; CDR2 reads YYNGEE. The CDR3 bases are TGTGCCAGCAGCGCCGTAGGAGACACTGATGCTTTCTTT. It is translated as CASSAVGDTDAFF.

The J gene is TRBJ2-7, the V gene TRBV7-8; TRBD2 matches at 11 bases. CDR1 and CDR2 (germline): SGHVS, FQNEAQ. The CDR3 totals 18 residues. V dropped 5 bases and J dropped 9; count of bases not matched to a gene: 21. The CDR3 region is CASSQDRGPGLAVLRQYF. CDR3 nucleotides: TGTGCCAGCAGCCAGGACAGGGGACCGGGACTAGCGGTTTTACGGCAGTACTTC.

This clonotype has only a few counts. In DNA form, the CDR3 reads TGTGCCAGCGTATTCCAGTTGCAGGGGATCAATCAGCCCCAGCATTTT. Amino acids: CASVFQLQGINQPQHF. V is TRBV2 and J is TRBJ1-5; D is possibly TRBD1 (6 bases). The germline V and J ends were trimmed by 8 bases and 3 bases, with 20 bases remaining between them. Germline V gene data show CDR1 as SNHLY and CDR2 as FYNNEI. CDR3 size: 16 residues.